The clone carrying this TCR beta chain was observed many times. These data are taken from a study of molecular identifiers for immune sequencing clone quantification. The use of previously described methods and listed TCR primers produced the bulk TCR libraries. Each CDR3 protein gets one entry after TCRdb re-called the PCR reads with MiXCR. The table has about 40,000 distinct CDR3 sequences, 24% seen once. This receptor was taken from a human donor in good health. Some libraries in this study had Jurkat cell RNA spiked in. Specimen: naive CD8+ T cells from blood, with Jurkat cell RNA spiked in. As for subset: FACS-sorted CD8+CD4-CCR7+CD45RA+ naive T cells.

In nucleotides, the CDR3 is TGCAGTGCCTCAGGGACTATCTTCGGCACAGATACGCAGTATTTT. As protein: CSASGTIFGTDTQYF. The rearrangement uses TRBV20-1 and TRBJ2-3; TRBD2 agrees at 7 bases. CDR1 is DFQATT, CDR2 SNEGSKA, per germline (reference sequence). This CDR3 comprises 15 residues. Trimming at V came to 6 bases and at J to 1 base, leaving 10 bases not matched to a gene.